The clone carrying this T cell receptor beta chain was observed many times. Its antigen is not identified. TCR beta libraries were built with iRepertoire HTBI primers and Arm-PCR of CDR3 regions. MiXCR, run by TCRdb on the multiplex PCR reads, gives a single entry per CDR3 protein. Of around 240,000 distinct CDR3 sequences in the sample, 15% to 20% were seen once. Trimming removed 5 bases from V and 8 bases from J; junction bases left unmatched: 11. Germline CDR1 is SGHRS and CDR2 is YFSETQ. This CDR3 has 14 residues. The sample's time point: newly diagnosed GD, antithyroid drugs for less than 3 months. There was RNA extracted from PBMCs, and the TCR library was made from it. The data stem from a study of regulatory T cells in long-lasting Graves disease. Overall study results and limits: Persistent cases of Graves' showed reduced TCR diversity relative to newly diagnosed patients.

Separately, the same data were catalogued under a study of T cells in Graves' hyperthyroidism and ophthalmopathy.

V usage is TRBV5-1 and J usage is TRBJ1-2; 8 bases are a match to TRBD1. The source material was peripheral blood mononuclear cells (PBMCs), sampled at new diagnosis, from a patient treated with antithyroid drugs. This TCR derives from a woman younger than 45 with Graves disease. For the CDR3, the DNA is TGCGCCAGCAGGACTCTTCAGGGGGCAGGAGGCTACACCTTC. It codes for CASRTLQGAGGYTF.